The clone carrying this T cell receptor (beta chain) was seen a few times. No antigen is known for it. TCRdb re-analysed the RT-PCR reads in MiXCR, keeping a single row per CDR3 protein. Of roughly 790,000 distinct CDR3 sequences in the sample, 20% to 25% were seen once. The sample comes from a study of response to subunit inactivated influenza vaccine. Germline V gene data show CDR1 as SGHVS and CDR2 as FQNEAQ. Between the trimmed V and J ends, which lost 5 bases and 1 base, there was a span of 18 bases. The CDR3 runs to 16 residues. General observations from the study: Seasonal influenza vaccination, on each occasion, was suggested by the authors to recruit few new T cells.

This sequence originates from a man aged 50 or older who received an inactivated influenza vaccine. J is TRBJ2-7 and V is TRBV7-8; D is unclear. The specimen was PBMCs from blood, collected around 5 days after vaccination. CDR3 nucleotide sequence: TGTGCCAGCAGCCAATCCTCGACACACGCATCCTACGAGCAGTACTTC. Translation: CASSQSSTHASYEQYF.